This T cell receptor (beta chain) stems from a study of T cells after yellow fever vaccination. Study information: Fractions low in cell number were prepared with SMART-Seq v4 Ultra Low Input. Study conclusions and caveats: Clonotypes shared by both compartments, CD4 and CD8, made up a small share. Detected again after the booster were most primary-vaccination clones, at 96% CD4 and 88% CD8.

Production of TCR cDNA was by 5'RACE template switching, which also added a universal primer site and UMIs. Each CDR3 protein gets one entry after TCRdb re-called the 5' RACE reads with MiXCR. This table holds some 100,000 distinct CDR3 sequences, 7.2% found once. CDR1 is SGHDN, CDR2 FVKESK, per germline. CDR3 length equals 16 residues. Trimming pared 0 bases from V and 2 bases from J, leaving 14 bases between. A remark on this clonotype: Its antigen is currently unknown.

The chain employs TRBV14 and TRBJ2-7; D not resolved. This TCR was sampled from a man in his late teens or twenties who received the YFV17D yellow fever vaccine. The sequencing used CD4+ T cells sorted from PBMCs, collected approximately 47 days after the first yellow fever vaccination. The CDR3: CASSQEISQPPYEQYF. The CDR3 DNA reads TGTGCCAGCAGCCAAGAAATCTCCCAACCCCCCTACGAGCAGTACTTC.